The subject of this entry is one T cell receptor beta chain. The antigen is not known. This could be a read error, since a much larger clone is one nucleotide away. The individuals who served as donors were healthy Caucasians living in Russia, aged about 6 to 100. Samples each had at least 6 micrograms of total RNA extracted. Primed by a sample-barcoded 5' primer and a J-beta primer mix, a second PCR proceeded for about 6 to 12 cycles. TCRdb passed the 5' RACE reads through MiXCR, listing each CDR3 protein once. Found here are approximately 1.5 million distinct CDR3 sequences, around 40% of them singletons; the top ten hold about 3.8%. The data derive from a study of blood T cells in healthy people across ages. Study-wide results and caveats: A roughly linear age-dependent decrease characterized TCR beta diversity per million T cells.

The clonotype originates from a woman younger than 35 in good health. The sequenced material came from blood.

The CDR3 DNA sequence: TGTGCCAGCAGACCGACAGGGAACACTGGAGCTTTCTTT. The encoded protein is CASRPTGNTGAFF. The gene calls are TRBV12-3 or TRBV12-4 and TRBJ1-1, with 7 nucleotides matching TRBD1. The CDR3 is made up of 13 amino acids.